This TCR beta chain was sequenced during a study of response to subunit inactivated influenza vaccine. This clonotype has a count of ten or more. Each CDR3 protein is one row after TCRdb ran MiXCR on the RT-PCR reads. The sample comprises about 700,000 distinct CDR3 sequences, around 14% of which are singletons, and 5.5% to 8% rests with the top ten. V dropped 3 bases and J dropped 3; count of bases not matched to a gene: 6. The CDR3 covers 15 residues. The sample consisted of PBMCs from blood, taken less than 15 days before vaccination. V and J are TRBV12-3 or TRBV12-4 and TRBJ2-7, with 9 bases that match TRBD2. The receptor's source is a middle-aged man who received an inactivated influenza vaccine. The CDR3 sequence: CASSFVREGGYEQYF. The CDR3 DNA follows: TGTGCCAGCAGTTTCGTGCGGGAGGGGGGCTACGAGCAGTACTTC.